Listed below are T cell receptor beta chains from one sample, sequenced in a study of somatic mutations in cytotoxic T cells in rheumatoid arthritis. The method was immunoSEQ multiplex PCR; TCRdb's version includes in-frame clones alone and lacks a portion of them. The table has about 20,000 clones, roughly 86% seen once. The sample comprised CD8+ T cells sorted from blood. The receptors come from a woman aged 45-60 years in good health. Both conserved end residues are part of each CDR3. The D gene is left open where the match is weak. Part of the rows lack a size; the others show once, few, many or a class for expanded clones.

len: 14; j_gene: TRBJ2-1; d_gene: TRBD2; abundance: .; v_gene: TRBV7-9; CDR3aa: CASSPPGGRNEQFF; CDR3nt: TGTGCCAGCAGCCCCCCGGGGGGGCGGAATGAGCAGTTCTTC
len: 14; j_gene: TRBJ2-4; d_gene: .; abundance: .; v_gene: TRBV5-4; CDR3aa: CASSSQAIKNIQYF; CDR3nt: TGTGCCAGCAGCTCACAGGCTATTAAAAACATTCAGTACTTC
len: 15; j_gene: TRBJ1-2; d_gene: TRBD1; abundance: .; v_gene: TRBV28; CDR3aa: CASSLGTGAAYGYTF; CDR3nt: TGTGCCAGCAGTTTGGGGACAGGGGCCGCATATGGCTACACCTTC
len: 13; j_gene: TRBJ2-1; d_gene: .; abundance: few; v_gene: TRBV6-1; CDR3aa: CASSGLDYNEQFF; CDR3nt: TGTGCCAGCAGTGGGCTAGATTACAATGAGCAGTTCTTC
len: 16; j_gene: TRBJ2-3; d_gene: TRBD1; abundance: .; v_gene: TRBV27; CDR3aa: CASRRIRDRYTDTQYF; CDR3nt: TGTGCCAGCAGAAGAATCCGGGACAGATACACAGATACGCAGTATTTT
len: 14; j_gene: TRBJ2-3; d_gene: .; abundance: .; v_gene: TRBV4-3; CDR3aa: CASSQDRGTDTQYF; CDR3nt: TGCGCCAGCAGCCAAGATAGGGGGACAGATACGCAGTATTTT
len: 15; j_gene: TRBJ2-1; d_gene: .; abundance: .; v_gene: TRBV11-2; CDR3aa: CASSRTARGDNEQFF; CDR3nt: TGTGCCAGCAGTCGGACAGCCAGAGGGGACAATGAGCAGTTCTTC
len: 15; j_gene: TRBJ2-2; d_gene: TRBD2; abundance: .; v_gene: TRBV6-5; CDR3aa: CASSRLAVNTGELFF; CDR3nt: TGTGCCAGCAGCCGACTAGCGGTAAACACCGGGGAGCTGTTTTTT
len: 11; j_gene: TRBJ1-1; d_gene: .; abundance: .; v_gene: TRBV19; CDR3aa: CASSIGPEAFF; CDR3nt: TGTGCCAGTAGTATCGGTCCTGAAGCTTTCTTT
len: 17; j_gene: TRBJ2-5; d_gene: .; abundance: .; v_gene: TRBV7-9; CDR3aa: CASSLDRQRAFQETQYF; CDR3nt: TGTGCCAGCAGCTTAGACCGTCAGAGAGCTTTTCAAGAGACCCAGTACTTC
len: 15; j_gene: TRBJ1-2; d_gene: TRBD1; abundance: .; v_gene: TRBV5-8; CDR3aa: CASSLETGVFYGYTF; CDR3nt: TGTGCCAGCAGCTTGGAAACAGGGGTTTTTTATGGCTACACCTTC
len: 16; j_gene: TRBJ2-3; d_gene: TRBD2; abundance: .; v_gene: TRBV5-1; CDR3aa: CASSQTSGGPADTQYF; CDR3nt: TGCGCCAGCAGCCAGACTAGCGGGGGGCCGGCAGATACGCAGTATTTT